A selection of T cell receptor beta chains follows, all from one sample in a study of blood T cell repertoires in COVID-19. Method: immunoSEQ multiplex PCR; TCRdb's copy keeps in-frame clones and lacks some. The sample lists a few hundred thousand clones, more than 75% occurring once. Sequences were obtained from PBMCs or T cells enriched from blood (not recorded which). These receptors were collected from a woman aged 30 to 39 who had recovered from COVID-19. CDR3s include the opening cysteine and the closing phenylalanine or tryptophan. The D gene is left open where the match is weak. Size is omitted from some rows. Given values are once, few, many or a class for expanded clones.

d_call cdr3_length j_call clone_size v_call cdr3_nt cdr3_aa
TRBD1 14 TRBJ1-6 once TRBV5-1 TGCGCCAGCAGCTTGGGGCAGGGGGATTCACCCCTCCACTTT CASSLGQGDSPLHF
TRBD1 14 TRBJ1-1 NA TRBV6-5 TGTGCCAGCAGTTACGCAGGGGGCGCGACTGAAGCTTTCTTT CASSYAGGATEAFF
TRBD2 15 TRBJ2-5 NA TRBV7-2 TGTGCCAGCATCCTGAGCGGGGGGGGGCAAGAGACCCAGTACTTC CASILSGGGQETQYF
TRBD1 14 TRBJ1-2 NA TRBV7-9 TGTGCCAGCAGCTCCGGGACAGGTACGCGCGGCTACACCTTC CASSSGTGTRGYTF
NA 11 TRBJ2-3 NA TRBV6-5 TGTGCCAGCAGTTACTTATATACGCAGTATTTT CASSYLYTQYF
NA 18 TRBJ1-1 once TRBV11-3 TGTGCCAGCAGCTTAGACAGGTTTTCAGGTCCAGGGCACACTGAAGCTTTCTTT CASSLDRFSGPGHTEAFF
TRBD2 19 TRBJ2-3 NA TRBV2 TGTGCCAGCAGCTCAGGACTAGCGGGGGGGATCCCTGAGCCCGATACGCAGTATTTT CASSSGLAGGIPEPDTQYF
NA 17 TRBJ2-7 NA TRBV7-9 TGTGCCAGCAGCTTAGCGCTCACAGGCAATAGAGGCAACGAGCAGTACTTC CASSLALTGNRGNEQYF
TRBD1 18 TRBJ2-1 NA TRBV28 TGTGCCAGCAGCCCCTCCCGAGACAGGGGGCTCCCCTACAATGAGCAGTTCTTC CASSPSRDRGLPYNEQFF
TRBD1 16 TRBJ1-5 NA TRBV6-6 TGTGCCAGCAGTACCGCCGACAGGGGGCAATCACAGCCCCAGCATTTT CASSTADRGQSQPQHF
TRBD1 16 TRBJ1-2 NA TRBV5-1 TGCGCCAGCAGCTACGGACAGGGGATAGATAACTATGGCTACACCTTC CASSYGQGIDNYGYTF
NA 13 TRBJ1-5 NA TRBV19 TGTGCCAGTACCAGACACGTCAATCAGCCCCAGCATTTT CASTRHVNQPQHF
NA 13 TRBJ2-3 NA TRBV5-8 TGTGCCAGCAGCTTGGGGGCCACAGATACGCAGTATTTT CASSLGATDTQYF
TRBD1 18 TRBJ1-3 NA TRBV28 TGTGCCAGCAGGCAACGAAAGGGACAGGGGGGAACTGGAAACACCATATATTTT CASRQRKGQGGTGNTIYF
TRBD1 15 TRBJ1-2 NA TRBV27 TGTGCCAGCAGCACGACCGGGACAGTTAACTATGGCTACACCTTC CASSTTGTVNYGYTF
NA 16 TRBJ1-1 once TRBV30 TGTGCCTGGAGTGTAGACCCGGGACACCGAGGCACTGAAGCTTTCTTT CAWSVDPGHRGTEAFF
NA 16 TRBJ1-4 once TRBV7-9 TGTGCCAGCAGCCGTACCGTGACTTCAACTAATGAAAAACTGTTTTTT CASSRTVTSTNEKLFF
TRBD1 14 TRBJ1-2 NA TRBV30 TGTGCCTGGAGGGCCCAGGGGGCCAACTATGGCTACACCTTC CAWRAQGANYGYTF
TRBD1 15 TRBJ1-2 NA TRBV29-1 TGCAGCGTTGATGTCCAGGGGGCCCCGGGCGGTGGCTACACCTTC CSVDVQGAPGGGYTF
TRBD2 15 TRBJ2-5 NA TRBV11-2 TGTGCCAGCAGCTTTAGCGGGGGGGCCTATGAGACCCAGTACTTC CASSFSGGAYETQYF
TRBD1 17 TRBJ1-3 NA TRBV28 TGTGCCAGCAGTTTACAGATTGGGGGACAGGAGGGAAACACCATATATTTT CASSLQIGGQEGNTIYF
NA 14 TRBJ2-7 once TRBV6-5 TGTGCCAGCAGTTCGCGGGAAAGCTCCTACGAGCAGTACTTC CASSSRESSYEQYF
TRBD1 14 TRBJ2-1 few TRBV3-1/TRBV3-2 TGTGCCAGCAGCCTCCGGGACAGGGACAATGAGCAGTTCTTC CASSLRDRDNEQFF
TRBD2 14 TRBJ2-5 once TRBV5-5 TGTGCCAGCAGCCCCCGGGGGGTCCAAGAGACCCAGTACTTC CASSPRGVQETQYF
NA 15 TRBJ1-2 NA TRBV28 TGTGCCAGCAGTCGCCTGTTGGGAGACGACTATGGCTACACCTTC CASSRLLGDDYGYTF
TRBD1 21 TRBJ2-7 NA TRBV18 TGTGCCAGCTCACCCTCCGATTCCAAACCCGGCGGGACAGGGATTTCGGACGAGCAGTACTTC CASSPSDSKPGGTGISDEQYF
TRBD1 16 TRBJ2-3 NA TRBV28 TGTGCCAGCAGTCTGCGACAGGGGGCAATCAAGGATACGCAGTATTTT CASSLRQGAIKDTQYF
NA 13 TRBJ1-2 NA TRBV6-6 TGTGCCAGCAGTCACGCCCTGAGATATGGCTACACCTTC CASSHALRYGYTF
NA 13 TRBJ1-2 NA TRBV27 TGTGCCAGCAGTTTATGGCGGAACTATGGCTACACCTTC CASSLWRNYGYTF
TRBD1 15 TRBJ2-7 NA TRBV18 TGTGCCAGCTCACTCGGGACAGGAGCCCTCTACGAGCAGTACTTC CASSLGTGALYEQYF
NA 14 TRBJ1-1 NA TRBV3-1/TRBV3-2 TGTGCCAGCAGCCAGCGACCGGAGGGCACTGAAGCTTTCTTT CASSQRPEGTEAFF
TRBD1 12 TRBJ1-4 NA TRBV7-8 TGTGCCAGCAGCATCCCCGAAGGACAGGTGTTTTTT CASSIPEGQVFF
NA 15 TRBJ2-3 few TRBV28 TGTGCCCACGGGGGGAGGGACAGGTACACAGATACGCAGTATTTT CAHGGRDRYTDTQYF
TRBD1 16 TRBJ2-7 NA TRBV2 TGTGCCAGCAAGTGGGACAGGCAATACACACCCTACGAGCAGTACTTC CASKWDRQYTPYEQYF
NA 17 TRBJ1-6 NA TRBV2 TGTGCCAGCAGTTTAGCGGCGGTAACAGATTACCATTCACCCCTCCACTTT CASSLAAVTDYHSPLHF
NA 14 TRBJ2-1 NA TRBV5-1 TGCGCCAGCAGCTTGGACGGGGGAAACAATGAGCAGTTCTTC CASSLDGGNNEQFF
TRBD1 13 TRBJ2-2 NA TRBV12-3/TRBV12-4 TGTGCCAACTCCGGGACAGGGGATGGGGAGCTGTTTTTT CANSGTGDGELFF
NA 15 TRBJ2-5 NA TRBV9 TGTGCCAGCAGCGACCCCCAATTAGCCCAAGAGACCCAGTACTTC CASSDPQLAQETQYF
TRBD2 18 TRBJ2-1 NA TRBV18 TGTGCCAGCTCACCATACCTAGCGGGGGCTAGCTCCTACAATGAGCAGTTCTTC CASSPYLAGASSYNEQFF
NA 15 TRBJ2-5 NA TRBV27 TGTGCCAGCAGTTTATCGCGGCTCGTTAAAGAGACCCAGTACTTC CASSLSRLVKETQYF
NA 16 TRBJ1-1 NA TRBV5-1 TGCGCCAGCAGCGTGGGGAACGGACAGAAGAACACTGAAGCTTTCTTT CASSVGNGQKNTEAFF
TRBD1 14 TRBJ2-7 few TRBV10-1 TGCGCCAGCAGTGAAGGGACAGGGGGTCGGGAGCAGTACTTC CASSEGTGGREQYF
NA 13 TRBJ1-1 NA TRBV7-9 TGTGCCAGCAGCTTAGGAGGGGGCACTGAAGCTTTCTTT CASSLGGGTEAFF
NA 13 TRBJ1-1 NA TRBV30 TGTGCCTGGACCCGACAGATGAACACTGAAGCTTTCTTT CAWTRQMNTEAFF
NA 12 TRBJ1-5 NA TRBV19 TGTGCCAGTAGTATAGGCGCTCTAGCCCAGCATTTT CASSIGALAQHF
TRBD1 15 TRBJ2-1 NA TRBV5-1 TGCGCCAGCAGCGTCCGGACAGGGGGCGTGAATGAGCAGTTCTTC CASSVRTGGVNEQFF
TRBD1 13 TRBJ2-1 once TRBV2 TGTGCCAGCAGCGGACAGGTTAACAATGAGCAGTTCTTC CASSGQVNNEQFF
NA 13 TRBJ1-2 once TRBV7-8 TGTGCCAGCAGCTTATTGCAGGGTGGAGGCTACACCTTC CASSLLQGGGYTF
TRBD1 15 TRBJ1-6 once TRBV7-9 TGTGCCAGCAGCTTGACAGGGGGGTCCTGGACACCCCTCCACTTT CASSLTGGSWTPLHF